This entry features one T cell receptor beta chain sequence. This sample includes further DNA sequences coding for the same CDR3. The CDR3 extends over 14 amino acids. Between the trimmed V and J ends, which lost 0 bases and 1 base, there was a span of 7 bases. Germline CDR1 and CDR2: SGDLS and YYNGEE. The table came from immunoSEQ multiplex PCR; TCRdb's copy has only in-frame clones and leaves some out. Altogether around 94,000 clones are present, about nine tenths being singletons, with the ten largest covering about 4%. The sample belongs to a study of control samples from healthy donors and cancer patients.

The rearrangement uses TRBV9 and TRBJ1-1; possible D gene TRBD1, 5 bases. Sample: blood. This clonotype originated in a woman aged 18-35 years in good health. The CDR3 region has the DNA TGTGCCAGCAGCGTAGGGGACCGGAACACTGAAGCTTTCTTT. It encodes CASSVGDRNTEAFF.